These 15 T cell receptor beta chains share one sample of origin, sequenced in a study of blood T cell repertoires in COVID-19. Data came from immunoSEQ multiplex PCR; TCRdb stores just in-frame clones and leaves some out. The data contain some 80,000 clones, approximately 90% of them singletons. Sequencing input: peripheral blood. The receptors originated from a human donor in a cohort sampled during active COVID-19.

The chain is built from TRBV7-6 and TRBJ2-1, with 8 bases that match TRBD1. Per germline, CDR1 SGHVS and CDR2 FNYEAQ. CDR3 size: 15 residues. V was pared by 4 bases and J by 4 bases, with 6 bases of the junction left unmatched. The CDR3 sequence: CASSSTGGRYNEQFF. Here the CDR3 DNA reads TGTGCCAGCAGCTCTACAGGGGGTCGATACAATGAGCAGTTCTTC.

This chain links TRBV10-2 with TRBJ2-7, with D maybe TRBD1 (5 bases). V was clipped by 4 bases and J by 7 bases, with 14 bases between them. Per germline, CDR1 WSHSY and CDR2 SAAADI. The CDR3 extends over 13 amino acids. The CDR3 spells CASSGGARVEQYF. The CDR3 bases are TGCGCCAGCAGTGGTGGGGCCAGAGTAGAGCAGTACTTC.

The sample holds one count of this clone. The rearrangement links TRBV7-2 to TRBJ1-2, with TRBD1 matching 7 bases. In germline, CDR1 is SGHTA, CDR2 FQGNSA. This CDR3 has 13 amino acids. Trimming cost V 5 bases and J 4 bases; bases outside gene matches: 4. CDR3 DNA: TGTGCCAGCAGCCTGGGACAGAGCTATGGCTACACCTTC. The encoded protein is CASSLGQSYGYTF.

The CDR3 here is CASSRGLASTDTQYF. In DNA, the CDR3 is TGTGCCAGCAGCCGGGGACTAGCGAGCACAGATACGCAGTATTTT. This chain joins TRBV5-5 and TRBJ2-3, with 10 bases fitting TRBD2. In germline, CDR1 is SGHKS, CDR2 YYEKEE (reference sequence). Losses at the gene ends were 4 bases for V and 0 bases for J; bases not matched to a gene: 2. The CDR3 loop spans 15 amino acids.

This chain connects TRBV6-5 to TRBJ1-5, with 7 positions matching TRBD1. J gave up 2 bases and V 8 bases, and 6 bases lay outside the gene matches. This CDR3 has 14 amino acids. CDR1 MNHEY and CDR2 SVGAGI come from the germline V gene. The DNA of the CDR3 is TGTGCCAGCCTAGGGGGCTGGGGCAATCAGCCCCAGCATTTT. Translation: CASLGGWGNQPQHF.

This chain uses TRBV10-3 with TRBJ2-5; maybe TRBD2 (6 bases). Germline V CDR1 and CDR2: ENHRY, SYGVKD. The V end was cut by 9 bases, the J end by 2 bases, with 7 bases between. The CDR3 runs 11 residues. CDR3 loop: CAILAQETQYF. CDR3 sequence (DNA): TGTGCCATTCTAGCGCAAGAGACCCAGTACTTC.

A note on this clone: A read error may account for a junction end that differs from germline. The rearrangement uses TRBV10-3 and TRBJ2-1; a weak D match, TRBD2 (6 bases). CDR3 length equals 11 residues. CDR1 and CDR2 (germline): ENHRY, SYGVKD. As DNA, the CDR3 is TGTGCCACCAGTCGGGAGAATGAGCAGTTCTTC. Its protein is CATSRENEQFF.

This chain uses TRBV4-3 with TRBJ1-5, with 9 bases identical to TRBD1. Germline-derived CDR1 and CDR2 are LGHNA and YSLEER. V was pared by 1 base and J by 7 bases, with 8 bases of the junction left unmatched. This CDR3 is 16 amino acids long. The CDR3 DNA sequence: TGCGCCAGCAGCCAAGGGCTCGGACAGGGGAGGCAGCCCCAGCATTTT. It codes for CASSQGLGQGRQPQHF.

CDR3 protein: CASSRDRGNTIYF. CDR3 coding DNA: TGTGCCAGCAGCCGGGACAGGGGTAACACCATATATTTT. This chain uses TRBV7-2 with TRBJ1-3; the match to TRBD1 covers 10 bases. V gave up 5 bases and J gave up 7 bases; unmatched junction bases: 2. The germline CDR1 and CDR2 sequences are SGHTA and FQGNSA. The CDR3 loop spans 13 amino acids.

The chain joins TRBV7-9 to TRBJ1-1; D unresolved. V lost 1 base and J lost 1, with 13 bases in between. CDR3 length: 16 amino acids. Germline-derived CDR1 and CDR2 are SEHNR and FQNEAQ (reference sequence). CDR3 bases: TGTGCCAGCAGCTTAGATTACGGACTCAGGAACACTGAAGCTTTCTTT. It translates to CASSLDYGLRNTEAFF.

This chain links TRBV7-8 with TRBJ1-2; 9 bases are shared with TRBD1. The CDR3 length is 15 residues. Trimming cost V 5 bases and J 5 bases; bases outside gene matches: 9. CDR1 is SGHVS, CDR2 FQNEAQ, per germline. CDR3 loop: CASSPIQGAGYGYTF. CDR3 coding DNA: TGTGCCAGCAGCCCGATACAGGGGGCAGGATATGGCTACACCTTC.

This clone was observed once. The chain combines TRBV19 with TRBJ2-7; D perhaps matches TRBD1 (7 bases). Germline V gene sequence: CDR1 LNHDA, CDR2 SQIVND (reference sequence). The CDR3 extends over 13 amino acids. V dropped 5 bases and J dropped 4 bases, with 12 bases sitting between them. CDR3 loop: CASSVPGGYEQYF. The CDR3 DNA follows: TGTGCCAGTAGTGTCCCAGGGGGGTACGAGCAGTACTTC.

The rearrangement joins TRBV28 to TRBJ2-2; TRBD2 aligns across 15 bases. Germline-derived CDR1 and CDR2 are MDHEN and SYDVKM. Trimming at V came to 7 bases and at J to 2 bases, leaving 11 bases not matched to a gene. The CDR3 covers 19 residues. The CDR3 nucleotides read TGTGCCAGCAATGTGGGGACTAGCGGGAGGTACCTAAACACCGGGGAGCTGTTTTTT. Translation: CASNVGTSGRYLNTGELFF.

This clone was counted a few times. This chain joins TRBV7-9 and TRBJ1-5, with D possibly being TRBD1 (6 bases). Trimming took off 5 bases at V and 4 bases at J, with 9 bases between the two ends. The CDR3 is 13 amino acids. Looked up from germline, CDR1 is SEHNR and CDR2 is FQNEAQ (reference sequence). The CDR3 coding sequence is TGTGCCAGCAGCGCCACAGGGAATCAGCCCCAGCATTTT. Its protein is CASSATGNQPQHF.

CDR3 sequence reads: CASSSRTSGGPNTGELFF. For the CDR3, the DNA is TGTGCCAGTAGTAGTAGGACTAGCGGGGGGCCAAACACCGGGGAGCTGTTTTTT. V gene TRBV19 combines with J gene TRBJ2-2; 14 bases agree with TRBD2. Trimming removed 4 bases from V and 2 bases from J; junction bases left unmatched: 6. The CDR3 contains 18 residues. Germline CDR1 and CDR2: LNHDA and SQIVND (reference sequence).